This TCR beta chain was captured by sequencing in a study of control samples from healthy donors and cancer patients. Of note for this clone: One base away lies a much larger clone, so this may be a sequencing read error. This CDR3 is also generated by other DNA sequences in the sample.

Clones were read by immunoSEQ multiplex PCR, and TCRdb kept only the in-frame ones, dropping some. The sample lists 6,500 to 7,000 clones, roughly 80% occurring once. The sequence was obtained from a male donor with melanoma. Sequencing used formalin-fixed, paraffin-embedded tissue.

The CDR3 protein is CASSSLSTESQPQHF. The CDR3 bases are TGTGCCAGCAGCTCTCTTTCGACAGAGAGTCAGCCCCAGCATTTT. The chain carries TRBV7-2 and TRBJ1-5; possible D gene TRBD1, 5 bases. The CDR3 consists of 15 residues. V lost 4 bases, J lost 6 bases, and 16 bases lay in between. Germline lookup yields CDR1 SGHTA and CDR2 FQGNSA. Together with reference TRBV7-2 and TRBJ1-5, the CDR3 gives the full variable domain: GAGVSQSPSNKVTEKGKDVELRCDPISGHTALYWYRQSLGQGLEFLIYFQGNSAPDKSGLPSDRFSAERTGGSVSTLTIQRTQQEDSAVYLCASSSLSTESQPQHFGDGTRLSIL.